This T cell receptor beta chain was identified during a study of CD8+CD57+ T cells in acquired aplastic anemia. Selection for sequencing was limited to patients who had shown CD8+CD57+ cell expansion by flow cytometry. At blood sampling, none of the patients had yet received therapy. The study profiled TCR beta VDJ and CDR3 using genomic DNA as template. Each CDR3 protein gets one entry after TCRdb re-called the reads with MiXCR. The data show 250,000 to 350,000 distinct CDR3 sequences, around three fifths seen once. Germline loops: CDR1 SQVTM, CDR2 ANQGSEA. This CDR3 region has 11 residues. V lost 8 bases and J 5 bases, leaving 12 bases between the germline ends.

The source is a human donor with aplastic anemia. The chain couples TRBV29-1 to TRBJ1-1; D gene unclear. Sequencing was performed on sorted CD4+, CD8+, or CD8+CD57+ T cells (not recorded which) from PBMCs. CDR3 nucleotide sequence: TGCAGCCACTCAGATAATACTGAAGCTTTCTTT. This encodes CSHSDNTEAFF.